This entry is about one T cell receptor (beta chain). Its cognate antigen is unknown. The data belong to a study of cytotoxic CD8 clonotypes in ibrutinib-treated CLL. Study-level points and caveats: Rising at ibrutinib response, clonality subsequently fell back toward baseline at progression. Patients with sustained remission and those progressing were sampled at differing times.

Investigators sought sequencing depths of between 1 in 200,000 and 1 in 1 million T cells. Here immunoSEQ multiplex PCR was the method, and the copy in TCRdb shows in-frame clones only, minus some. The table includes about 200,000 clones, 79% detected once. Germline V lookup: CDR1 SGHRS, CDR2 YFSETQ. CDR3 length: 15 residues. The ends lost 0 bases at V and 4 bases at J; junction bases unmatched: 4. Sequenced material: PBMCs, taken after 12 months of ibrutinib treatment. The receptor's source is a human donor with chronic lymphocytic leukemia. The chain uses TRBV5-1 and TRBJ1-2, with 9 bases fitting TRBD1. CDR3 bases: TGCGCCAGCAGCTTGGACGGGACAGGGTTCTATGGCTACACCTTC. This sequence encodes CASSLDGTGFYGYTF.